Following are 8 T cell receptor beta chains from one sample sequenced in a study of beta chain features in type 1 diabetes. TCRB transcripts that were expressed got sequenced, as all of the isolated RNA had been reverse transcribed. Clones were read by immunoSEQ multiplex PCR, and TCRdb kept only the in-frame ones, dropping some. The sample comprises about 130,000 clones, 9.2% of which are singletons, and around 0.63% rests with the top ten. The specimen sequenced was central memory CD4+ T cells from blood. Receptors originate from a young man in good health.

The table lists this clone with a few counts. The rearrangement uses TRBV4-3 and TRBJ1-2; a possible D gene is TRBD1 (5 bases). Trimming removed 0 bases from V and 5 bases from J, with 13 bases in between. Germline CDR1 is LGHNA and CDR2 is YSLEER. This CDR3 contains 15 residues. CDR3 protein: CASSQDLGGGYGYTF. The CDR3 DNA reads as TGCGCCAGCAGCCAAGATTTGGGGGGAGGGTATGGCTACACCTTC.

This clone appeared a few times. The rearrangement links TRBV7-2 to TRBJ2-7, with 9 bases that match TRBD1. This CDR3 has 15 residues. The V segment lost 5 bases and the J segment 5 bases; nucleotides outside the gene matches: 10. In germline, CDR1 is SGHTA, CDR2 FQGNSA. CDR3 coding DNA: TGTGCCAGCAGCATCTCCGGGACAGGGTCCCACGAGCAGTACTTC. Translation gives CASSISGTGSHEQYF.

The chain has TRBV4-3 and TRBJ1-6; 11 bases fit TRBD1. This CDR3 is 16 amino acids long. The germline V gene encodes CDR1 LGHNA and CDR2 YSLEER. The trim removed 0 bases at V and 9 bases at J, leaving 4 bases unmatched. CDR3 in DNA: TGCGCCAGCAGCCAAGATTATGGGACAGGGGGTTCACCCCTCCACTTT. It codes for CASSQDYGTGGSPLHF.

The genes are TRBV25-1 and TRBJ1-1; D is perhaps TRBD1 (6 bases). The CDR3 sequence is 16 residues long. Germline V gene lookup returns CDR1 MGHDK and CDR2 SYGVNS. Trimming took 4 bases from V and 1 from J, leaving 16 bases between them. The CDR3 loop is CASSGTSGRGNTEAFF. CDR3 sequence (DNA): TGTGCCAGCAGTGGAACTAGTGGCAGGGGGAACACTGAAGCTTTCTTT.

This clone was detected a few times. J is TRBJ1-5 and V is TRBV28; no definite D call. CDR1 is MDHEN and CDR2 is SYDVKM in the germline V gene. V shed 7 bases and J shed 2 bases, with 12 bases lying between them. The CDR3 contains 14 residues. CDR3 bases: TGTGCCAGCACCAGAGGTTGGGGCAATCAGCCCCAGCATTTT. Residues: CASTRGWGNQPQHF.

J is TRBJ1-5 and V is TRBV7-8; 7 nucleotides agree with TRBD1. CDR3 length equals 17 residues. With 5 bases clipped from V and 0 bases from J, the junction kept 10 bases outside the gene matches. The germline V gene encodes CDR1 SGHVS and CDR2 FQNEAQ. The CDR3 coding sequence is TGTGCCAGCAGCCCCGACGCAGGGGGTAATAGCAATCAGCCCCAGCATTTT. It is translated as CASSPDAGGNSNQPQHF.

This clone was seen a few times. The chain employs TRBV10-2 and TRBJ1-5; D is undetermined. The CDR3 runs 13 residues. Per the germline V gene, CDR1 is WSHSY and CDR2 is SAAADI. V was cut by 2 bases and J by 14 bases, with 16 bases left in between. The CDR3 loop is CASSETEAPGEHF. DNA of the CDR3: TGCGCCAGCAGTGAGACCGAGGCCCCCGGGGAGCATTTT.

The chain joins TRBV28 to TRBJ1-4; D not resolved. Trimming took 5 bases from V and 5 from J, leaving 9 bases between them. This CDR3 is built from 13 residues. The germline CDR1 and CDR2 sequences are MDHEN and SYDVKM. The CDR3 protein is CASSTDMNEKLFF. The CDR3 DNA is TGTGCCAGCAGTACAGACATGAATGAAAAACTGTTTTTT.